Sequencing of this TCR beta chain was carried out in a study of shared clonotypes between healthy human individuals. Study results and caveats: Some clonotypes were shared by all four sorted-subset donors, while others were not shared. The non-shared ones had lower generation probabilities than the shared ones. Sampling involved blood alone; tissue repertoires likely differ. It was expected that sequencing depth would affect clonotype sharing among donors.

This clone was picked up one time. Its antigen is not known. Original handling: ImmunoSEQ output held junction-only sequences without quality scores, so filtering differed. Sequencing was performed with immunoSEQ multiplex PCR; in TCRdb, only in-frame clones are kept and a portion is missing. V and J calls and clone size come straight from that table; D and trimming were deduced from the DNA. The sample records about 1 million clones, approximately 70% being singletons. Trimming shortened V by 0 bases and J by 4 bases, and 11 bases separated the two germline ends. Germline loops: CDR1 SGDLS, CDR2 YYNGEE. The length of the CDR3 is 15 residues.

This receptor was obtained from a man between 18 and 35 years old in good health. The source material was memory CD4+ T cells sorted from blood. Documented subset: CD45RA-negative fraction. J is TRBJ1-5 and V is TRBV9, with D uncertain. The CDR3: CASSVVWRINQPQHF. The CDR3, as DNA: TGTGCCAGCAGCGTAGTGTGGCGGATAAATCAGCCCCAGCATTTT.